This T cell receptor beta chain was profiled in a study of shared clonotypes between healthy human individuals. Study-wide findings and caveats: It was observed that approximately 5% of naive CD4 clonotypes were shared across a few donors.

With regard to this clone: Its antigen is not identified.

Using immunoSEQ multiplex PCR, the repertoire was profiled, and TCRdb retains in-frame clones only, with some absent. The data hold under 1 million clones, with 92% observed a single time. Naive CD8 cells lacked CD45RO and underwent positive selection for CCR7, leaving out terminally differentiated effector memory CD45RA+ cells. This CDR3 is built from 14 residues. CDR1 and CDR2 (germline): MNHEY, SMNVEV (reference sequence). Trimming left V 6 bases short and J 4 bases short, with 15 bases between. The receptor was derived from a man aged 30 to 45 in good health. This chain uses TRBV27 with TRBJ1-2, with D perhaps TRBD1 (6 bases). The specimen sequenced was naive CD8+ T cells sorted from blood. CDR3 DNA: TGTGCCAGCAGCCCACAGGGATTAATCTATGGCTACACCTTC. It specifies CASSPQGLIYGYTF.